A single sample is the source of the 10 T cell receptor beta chains below, sequenced in a study of CXCR3-negative and CXCR3-positive naive CD8 T cells. 5' RACE with UMI labels generated the TRB cDNA libraries. TCRdb reanalyzed the 5' RACE reads, giving one entry per CDR3 protein sequence and no DNA. The sample is made up of thousands of distinct CDR3 sequences, and the top ten hold around 2% of it. Sequencing was performed on naive CXCR3- CD8+ T cells from blood. Subset of the sample: CD45RO-CCR7+CD27+CD95- naive CD8+ T cells lacking CXCR3 (TNR3-). The origin of the receptors is a human donor in good health. Some clones in this sample may be carry-over from other donors' samples.

By frequency, this clonotype registers medium-sized (0.01 to 0.1%). This sequence joins TRBV5-6 and TRBJ2-7; TCRdb's D call, TRBD1, is unchecked because there is no DNA. The CDR3 is 13 residues long. The germline gives CDR1 SGHDT, CDR2 YYEEEE. CDR3 region: CASSAGTAYEQYF.

By frequency, this clonotype registers medium-sized. V gene TRBV29-1 combines with J gene TRBJ2-5; TCRdb lists TRBD1, though no DNA is available to test this call. This CDR3 comprises 12 residues. CDR1 SQVTM and CDR2 ANQGSEA come from the germline V gene. CDR3 amino acids: CSVNRGRETQYF.

The chain carries TRBV11-2 and TRBJ2-3; the TCRdb D gene call, TRBD2, has no DNA to confirm it. CDR3 length: 15 residues. Germline V gene lookup returns CDR1 SGHAT and CDR2 FQNNGV. The CDR3 sequence: CASSRLADSTDTQYF.

The chain carries TRBV5-1 and TRBJ2-2. The V gene's germline CDR1 is SGHRS and CDR2 YFSETQ. CDR3 size: 15 residues. The CDR3: CASSLDLRNTGELFF. Based on the CDR3 plus reference TRBV5-1 and TRBJ2-2, the full variable domain is KAGVTQTPRYLIKTRGQQVTLSCSPISGHRSVSWYQQTPGQGLQFLFEYFSETQRNKGNFPGRFSGRQFSNSRSEMNVSTLELGDSALYLCASSLDLRNTGELFFGEGSRLTVL.

The CDR3: CASSPGVILQETQYF. V is TRBV6-5 and J is TRBJ2-5; TCRdb's assignment of TRBD1 cannot be checked, as there is no DNA. This CDR3 is 15 amino acids long. CDR1 and CDR2 (germline): MNHEY, SVGAGI.

The rearrangement uses TRBV12-3 or TRBV12-4 and TRBJ2-5; TCRdb's assignment of TRBD2 cannot be checked, as there is no DNA. The CDR3 covers 15 residues. The CDR3: CASSGQRRSGETQYF.

The chain joins TRBV6-2 or TRBV6-3 to TRBJ2-5; the TCRdb call, TRBD1, lacks DNA for checking. The CDR3 has 15 amino acids. Germline V CDR1 and CDR2: MNHEY, SVGEGT. The CDR3 is CASTQATGGRKTQYF.

This clonotype is deemed medium-sized by its frequency. The chain links TRBV7-2 to TRBJ2-7; TCRdb returns TRBD2, unconfirmable since there is no DNA. Per the germline V gene, CDR1 is SGHTA and CDR2 is FQGNSA. The CDR3 spans 14 residues. CDR3 sequence reads: CASSPGTRTYEQYF.

This clonotype is medium-sized by frequency. The chain uses TRBV29-1 and TRBJ2-7; TCRdb returns TRBD1, unconfirmable since there is no DNA. The CDR3 runs 13 residues. The germline V gene has CDR1 SQVTM and CDR2 ANQGSEA. CDR3: CSVEDLTGTEQYF.

The chain is built from TRBV5-6 and TRBJ2-7; TCRdb selects TRBD1, and the lack of DNA leaves this call unchecked. Germline values: CDR1 SGHDT, CDR2 YYEEEE. This CDR3 has 16 residues. The CDR3 loop reads CASSFRTELNFYEQYF.